The rows below give T cell receptor beta chains drawn from one sample of a study of beta chain features in type 1 diabetes. Using immunoSEQ multiplex PCR, the repertoire was profiled, and TCRdb retains in-frame clones only, with some absent. The sample carries about 370,000 clones, 8% to 10% recorded once. Sequencing was performed on central memory CD4+ T cells from blood. All receptors derive from a young man with type 1 diabetes. Each CDR3 is given with its conserved first and last residue. A D gene is named only where the DNA matches it firmly. The size entry is marked missing in some rows and otherwise reads once, few, many or a size class.

J	D	V	size	CDR3	DNA
TRBJ2-1	TRBD1	TRBV7-2	.	CASSRSTGGNNEQFF	TGTGCCAGCAGCCGATCGACAGGGGGAAACAATGAGCAGTTCTTC
TRBJ2-1	.	TRBV5-1	few	CASSLDGPYNEQFF	TGCGCCAGCAGCTTGGACGGTCCCTACAATGAGCAGTTCTTC
TRBJ1-1	.	TRBV5-8	many	CASSLYIGAGNTEAFF	TGTGCCAGCAGCTTGTACATCGGGGCAGGGAACACTGAAGCTTTCTTT
TRBJ2-6	.	TRBV13	.	CASSLARITGPGANVLTF	TGTGCCAGCAGCTTAGCAAGAATAACAGGCCCTGGGGCCAACGTCCTGACTTTC
TRBJ1-1	.	TRBV18	.	CASSPGRTNTEAFF	TGTGCCAGCTCACCTGGACGGACGAACACTGAAGCTTTCTTT
TRBJ2-7	TRBD1	TRBV27	many	CASSSIQGARDEQYF	TGTGCCAGCAGTTCGATACAGGGGGCCCGCGACGAGCAGTACTTC
TRBJ1-1	.	TRBV18	few	CASHGGRTTEAFF	TGTGCCAGCCATGGCGGGAGGACTACTGAAGCTTTCTTT
TRBJ2-5	.	TRBV4-2	many	CASSQGRRNEETQYF	TGTGCCAGCAGCCAGGGAAGACGTAACGAAGAGACCCAGTACTTC
TRBJ1-1	.	TRBV14	.	CASSLGQGYGAEAFF	TGTGCCAGCAGCCTCGGTCAGGGGTATGGCGCTGAAGCTTTCTTT
TRBJ2-7	TRBD1	TRBV19	.	CASSITETGAREQYF	TGTGCCAGTAGTATAACCGAGACAGGGGCACGGGAGCAGTACTTC
TRBJ2-2	.	TRBV11-3	.	CASSLEFTGELFF	TGTGCCAGCAGCTTAGAGTTCACCGGGGAGCTGTTTTTT
TRBJ2-7	.	TRBV5-1	few	CASSLPQFYEQYF	TGCGCCAGCAGCTTGCCACAGTTCTACGAGCAGTACTTC
TRBJ2-5	.	TRBV7-3	.	CASSLNSLEGETQYF	TGTGCCAGCAGCTTAAACTCCCTTGAGGGGGAGACCCAGTACTTC
TRBJ1-2	.	TRBV5-5	few	CASSPAGTVNYGYTF	TGTGCCAGCAGCCCGGCAGGGACGGTGAACTATGGCTACACCTTC
TRBJ1-1	.	TRBV5-1	few	CASSLVPDLNTEAFF	TGCGCCAGCAGCTTGGTACCAGACCTAAACACTGAAGCTTTCTTT
TRBJ2-1	.	TRBV4-2	once	CASSQDGTRQDYNEQFF	TGTGCCAGCAGCCAAGATGGGACCCGTCAGGACTACAATGAGCAGTTCTTC
TRBJ2-1	TRBD1	TRBV2	many	CASSRDRTSYNEQFF	TGTGCCAGCAGCAGGGACAGAACCTCCTACAATGAGCAGTTCTTC
TRBJ2-1	.	TRBV7-9	few	CASSFYGDEQFF	TGTGCCAGCAGCTTCTACGGCGATGAGCAGTTCTTC
TRBJ2-7	TRBD1	TRBV9	.	CASSAGQGLSYEQYF	TGTGCCAGCAGTGCTGGACAGGGGTTGTCGTACGAGCAGTACTTC
TRBJ2-7	.	TRBV7-2	few	CASALTRLSYEQYF	TGTGCCAGCGCGCTCACCCGCCTCTCCTACGAGCAGTACTTC
TRBJ1-2	.	TRBV28	few	CASRNPYGYTF	TGTGCCAGCAGGAACCCTTATGGCTACACCTTC
TRBJ1-2	.	TRBV5-4	few	CASSSPNYGYTF	TGTGCCAGCAGCTCACCTAACTATGGCTACACCTTC
TRBJ1-5	.	TRBV4-1	.	CASSQDHSTSNQPQHF	TGCGCCAGCAGCCAAGATCACTCGACAAGCAATCAGCCCCAGCATTTT
TRBJ2-7	TRBD2	TRBV4-2	few	CASSSPGLGVGEQYF	TGTGCCAGCAGCTCCCCGGGACTAGGAGTGGGCGAGCAGTACTTC
TRBJ2-1	TRBD2	TRBV18	few	CASSPGLAGGVSRYNEQFF	TGTGCCAGCTCACCTGGACTAGCGGGAGGGGTGAGTCGGTACAATGAGCAGTTCTTC
TRBJ1-1	.	TRBV7-9	many	CASSFAGMNTEAFF	TGTGCCAGCAGCTTCGCGGGAATGAACACTGAAGCTTTCTTT
TRBJ2-2	TRBD1	TRBV6-4	few	CASKGTGGYGELFF	TGTGCCAGCAAGGGGACAGGGGGCTACGGGGAGCTGTTTTTT
TRBJ1-1	.	TRBV5-5	many	CASSFQADNVAFF	TGTGCCAGCAGCTTCCAGGCGGACAATGTGGCTTTCTTT
TRBJ2-1	TRBD2	TRBV28	many	CASSLRETYNEQFF	TGTGCCAGCAGTTTGCGGGAGACCTACAATGAGCAGTTCTTC
TRBJ1-3	TRBD1	TRBV9	few	CASSAHRTGLRGNTIYF	TGTGCCAGCAGCGCTCACAGGACAGGGCTGAGGGGAAACACCATATATTTT
TRBJ1-3	.	TRBV7-3	.	CASSPDSLGNTIYF	TGTGCCAGCAGCCCGGACAGCCTTGGAAACACCATATATTTT
TRBJ1-2	TRBD1	TRBV2	.	CASSESGTEGYTF	TGTGCCAGCAGTGAAAGTGGGACAGAAGGCTACACCTTC
TRBJ2-1	.	TRBV6-5	few	CASRVGGKGEQFF	TGTGCCAGCAGGGTAGGAGGAAAAGGTGAGCAGTTCTTC
TRBJ1-1	.	TRBV7-2	.	CASSFGFQAFF	TGTGCCAGCAGCTTCGGGTTCCAAGCTTTCTTT
TRBJ1-1	.	TRBV10-3	many	CAISPGGTSEAFF	TGTGCCATCAGCCCCGGGGGGACCTCCGAAGCTTTCTTT
TRBJ2-1	TRBD2	TRBV27	.	CASSLEGLAVSAEQFF	TGTGCCAGCAGTTTAGAGGGACTAGCGGTTTCCGCGGAGCAGTTCTTC
TRBJ2-1	TRBD1	TRBV6-5	few	CASEDREQFF	TGTGCCAGTGAGGACAGGGAGCAGTTCTTC
TRBJ1-1	TRBD1	TRBV7-2	few	CASSTQGGGTEAFF	TGTGCCAGCTCAACCCAGGGGGGTGGGACTGAAGCTTTCTTT
TRBJ2-1	.	TRBV9	.	CANSAGGENNEQFF	TGTGCCAACAGCGCCGGAGGGGAGAACAATGAGCAGTTCTTC
TRBJ2-7	.	TRBV27	.	CASSSRPGAYEQYF	TGTGCCAGCAGCTCCCGCCCCGGGGCCTACGAGCAGTACTTC
TRBJ2-7	.	TRBV10-3	many	CASGAQVYEQYF	TGTGCCTCCGGGGCCCAGGTGTACGAGCAGTACTTC
TRBJ2-5	TRBD2	TRBV27	.	CASSPFGTRGETQYF	TGTGCCAGCAGTCCGTTCGGGACTAGAGGCGAGACCCAGTACTTC
TRBJ2-5	.	TRBV11-2	few	CASNIRGIQETQYF	TGTGCCAGCAACATCCGGGGGATACAAGAGACCCAGTACTTC
TRBJ2-7	.	TRBV11-3	few	CASSRTGSYEQYF	TGTGCCAGCAGCCGAACAGGGTCATACGAGCAGTACTTC
TRBJ2-3	.	TRBV12-2	few	CASRPAPESRVDTQYF	TGTGCAAGTCGCCCAGCCCCGGAGTCGAGGGTAGATACGCAGTATTTT
TRBJ2-6	TRBD1	TRBV7-2	.	CASSQTSNLFRDRGNF	TGTGCCAGCAGCCAAACCTCGAATTTATTCCGGGACAGGGGGAATTTC
TRBJ2-3	.	TRBV2	many	CASNILRTDTQYF	TGTGCCAGTAATATATTGAGAACAGATACGCAGTATTTT
TRBJ2-7	.	TRBV4-3	many	CASSHTSSGGAHEQYF	TGCGCCAGCAGCCACACTTCGTCCGGAGGGGCCCACGAGCAGTACTTC
TRBJ1-2	.	TRBV10-3	.	CAISLETGAYGYTF	TGTGCCATCAGTTTAGAGACCGGAGCCTATGGCTACACCTTC
TRBJ2-1	TRBD2	TRBV4-1	.	CASSQETAGGYNEQFF	TGCGCCAGCAGCCAAGAAACGGCGGGAGGGTACAATGAGCAGTTCTTC
TRBJ1-2	.	TRBV11-2	many	CASSPSRDYGYTF	TGTGCCAGCAGCCCATCCCGGGACTATGGCTACACCTTC
TRBJ1-5	.	TRBV7-2	many	CASSKVAGQDQPQHF	TGTGCCAGCAGCAAAGTGGCTGGTCAGGATCAGCCCCAGCATTTT
TRBJ1-2	.	TRBV7-2	.	CASSLTGAGYGYTF	TGTGCCAGCAGCTTAACGGGGGCCGGGTATGGCTACACCTTC
TRBJ2-7	.	TRBV4-3	few	CASSQDLTKPNEQYF	TGCGCCAGCAGCCAAGATCTAACCAAACCTAACGAGCAGTACTTC
TRBJ2-2	TRBD1	TRBV27	.	CASSHFGTGGEEELFF	TGTGCCAGCAGTCACTTCGGGACAGGGGGCGAAGAAGAGCTGTTTTTT
TRBJ2-3	TRBD1	TRBV19	.	CASSIGQGSTDTQYF	TGTGCCAGTAGTATAGGACAGGGGAGCACAGATACGCAGTATTTT
TRBJ2-1	.	TRBV11-1	few	CASSLRETLYNEQFF	TGTGCCAGCAGCCTCCGGGAAACGCTATACAATGAGCAGTTCTTC
TRBJ1-1	.	TRBV27	few	CASSPAGRVNTEAFF	TGTGCCAGCAGCCCCGCAGGGAGAGTGAACACTGAAGCTTTCTTT
TRBJ2-2	TRBD2	TRBV7-2	.	CASSSYGTSGDGELFF	TGTGCCAGCAGCTCCTACGGGACTAGCGGGGACGGGGAGCTGTTTTTT
TRBJ2-2	.	TRBV7-2	.	CASINPSEGPTGELFF	TGTGCCAGCATCAACCCCAGTGAAGGGCCCACCGGGGAGCTGTTTTTT